The source of this T cell receptor (beta chain) is a study of control samples from healthy donors and cancer patients. Repertoires were generated with immunoSEQ multiplex PCR, while TCRdb's copy carries only in-frame clones and drops some. The data hold roughly 30,000 clones, with around 90% observed a single time. The CDR3 is made up of 15 amino acids. Trimming removed 2 bases from V and 2 bases from J, with 9 bases in between. The V gene's germline CDR1 is MNHNS and CDR2 SASEGT. Sequenced sample: formalin-fixed, paraffin-embedded tissue. V and J are TRBV6-1 and TRBJ2-2; D call uncertain. This receptor was identified in a female donor with melanoma. Here the CDR3 DNA reads TGTGCCAGCAGTGAATTTGCGGTAAACACCGGGGAGCTGTTTTTT. It translates to CASSEFAVNTGELFF.